A single sample gave rise to the 11 T cell receptor beta chains below, sequenced in a study of beta chain features in type 1 diabetes. The isolated RNA, all of it, was reverse transcribed, so expressed TCRB transcripts were what got sequenced. Produced via immunoSEQ multiplex PCR; TCRdb's table is partial and in-frame only. The table shows about 900,000 clones, with 15% to 20% occurring only once. The sample was naive CD4+ T cells from blood. These receptors all come from a woman in her late teens or twenties in good health.

In this sample, this clone turned up a few times. Written as DNA, the CDR3 is TGTGCCACCAGTATTCAGGGGCTTAGTGAAGCTTTCTTT. Its protein is CATSIQGLSEAFF. The chain combines TRBV15 with TRBJ1-1, with D tentatively TRBD1 (6 bases). V gave up 6 bases and J gave up 7 bases, with 15 bases separating them. The CDR3 runs 13 residues. Germline V gene lookup returns CDR1 LNHNV and CDR2 YYDKDF (reference sequence).

In its sample, this clone was seen a few times. The J gene is TRBJ2-1, the V gene TRBV7-2, with TRBD2 matching 8 bases. V lost 4 bases, J lost 11 bases, and 4 bases stayed unmatched. Germline V gene data show CDR1 as SGHTA and CDR2 as FQGNSA. The CDR3 spans 12 residues. CDR3 bases: TGTGCCAGCAGCTACACTAGCGGAAAGCAGTTCTTC. Translating it yields CASSYTSGKQFF.

This clone was seen a few times. The same CDR3 can be traced to other DNA sequences in this sample. This chain uses TRBV18 with TRBJ2-7; D not resolved. Between the trimmed V and J ends, which lost 3 bases and 0 bases, there was a span of 6 bases. This CDR3 region has 13 residues. CDR1 and CDR2 (germline): KGHSH, LQKENI. For the CDR3, the DNA is TGTGCCAGCTCACCGACAAGCTCCTACGAGCAGTACTTC. Protein: CASSPTSSYEQYF.

The gene calls are TRBV19 and TRBJ2-1; unclear D gene. This CDR3 comprises 14 residues. Trimming removed 5 bases from V and 0 bases from J, with 8 bases in between. Germline V gene data show CDR1 as LNHDA and CDR2 as SQIVND (reference sequence). The DNA for the CDR3 is TGTGCCAGTAGTGACGACCCCTCCTACAATGAGCAGTTCTTC. The encoded protein is CASSDDPSYNEQFF.

This clone has only a few counts. The chain joins TRBV4-3 to TRBJ1-2; 9 nucleotides agree with TRBD1. CDR3 length: 16 amino acids. V dropped 1 base and J dropped 3; count of bases not matched to a gene: 6. CDR1 LGHNA and CDR2 YSLEER come from the germline V gene. The CDR3 protein is CASSQAYRGRDYGYTF. The CDR3 nucleotides read TGCGCCAGCAGCCAAGCCTACAGGGGGCGCGACTATGGCTACACCTTC.

The chain recombines TRBV4-3 with TRBJ2-2; 13 positions match TRBD2. The germline V gene encodes CDR1 LGHNA and CDR2 YSLEER. The CDR3 loop spans 17 amino acids. The V gene end was trimmed by 3 bases and the J gene end by 8 bases; junction bases not matched to a gene: 9. CDR3: CASSHPGLAGQRGELFF. Here the CDR3 DNA reads TGCGCCAGCAGCCACCCGGGACTAGCGGGGCAGCGGGGGGAGCTGTTTTTT.

This chain connects TRBV6-6 to TRBJ2-7, with 7 bases matching TRBD1. V shed 10 bases, J shed 2 bases, and the junction held 8 bases outside the gene matches. This CDR3 has 13 residues. Germline CDR1 is MNHNY and CDR2 is SVGAGI (reference sequence). The CDR3 spells CATTRDRAYEQYF. The CDR3 region has the DNA TGTGCCACCACACGGGACAGAGCCTACGAGCAGTACTTC.

CDR3 bases: TGTGCCAGCAGTGCTACGGACGTTACTGGAAACACCATATATTTT. Amino acids: CASSATDVTGNTIYF. This rearrangement joins TRBV28 to TRBJ1-3; D uncertain. The CDR3 consists of 15 residues. V was clipped by 5 bases and J by 2 bases, with 13 bases between them. Germline CDR1 is MDHEN and CDR2 is SYDVKM.

The table lists this clone with a few counts. The chain couples TRBV10-3 to TRBJ2-3; D is undetermined. Per the germline V gene, CDR1 is ENHRY and CDR2 is SYGVKD. Trimming stripped 6 bases from V and 0 bases from J, with 7 bases between. The CDR3 contains 13 residues. The CDR3: CAISEVSTDTQYF. DNA for the CDR3: TGTGCCATCAGCGAGGTTAGCACAGATACGCAGTATTTT.

Worth noting for this clone: The sample carries other DNA sequences with the same CDR3. This chain uses TRBV20-1 with TRBJ2-7; D uncertain. CDR3 length equals 11 residues. The germline V gene has CDR1 DFQATT and CDR2 SNEGSKA (reference sequence). The V gene lost 6 bases and the J gene lost 3 bases, with 9 bases spanning the gap. The CDR3: CSATLNYEQYF. CDR3 DNA sequence: TGCAGTGCCACACTCAACTACGAGCAGTACTTC.

This clone was found a few times. The chain carries TRBV18 and TRBJ2-7; D is unresolved. V was clipped by 3 bases and J by 0 bases, with 9 bases between them. This CDR3 has 14 residues. The germline V gene has CDR1 KGHSH and CDR2 LQKENI. The CDR3 sequence: CASSPKDGSYEQYF. CDR3 nucleotide sequence: TGTGCCAGCTCACCTAAGGACGGCTCCTACGAGCAGTACTTC.